This T cell receptor (beta chain) was identified during a study of T cell responses to AZD1222 COVID-19 vaccine. Regarding this clone: Its antigen is currently unknown.

Findings and limits, study-wide: Spike-specific TCR repertoires showed rising breadth and depth after two AZD1222 doses. Most donors were white British and more were female, and clonal diversity was possibly underestimated.

TCRdb keeps only in-frame clones here, not all; method: immunoSEQ multiplex PCR. The table has 110,000 to 150,000 clones, approximately 92% seen once; the top ten hold about 1.5%. Per the germline V gene, CDR1 is KGHSH and CDR2 is LQKENI. The CDR3 extends over 17 amino acids. V lost 4 bases, J lost 0 bases, and 9 bases stayed unmatched. This material consisted of peripheral blood, taken on day 0 of AZD1222 vaccination. V is TRBV18 and J is TRBJ1-5, with TRBD1 matching over 7 bases. This TCR derives from an adult in good health. The chain's CDR3 is CASSRGQPSYSNQPQHF. The CDR3 nucleotides are TGTGCCAGCTCACGGGGACAGCCGTCTTATAGCAATCAGCCCCAGCATTTT.